Listed below are T cell receptor beta chains from one sample, sequenced in a study of long-term antiretroviral therapy in people with HIV. Assay: immunoSEQ multiplex PCR; the TCRdb copy retains only in-frame clones and omits some. The sample holds some 30,000 clones, roughly 89% seen once. The specimen comprised unsorted PBMCs, sampled 1.8 years after starting antiretroviral therapy. These receptors all stem from a woman between 18 and 29 years old with HIV. Both conserved end residues are part of each CDR3. The order of the fields is clone size, V gene, D gene, J gene, CDR3 length, CDR3 DNA, CDR3 protein. D genes are given only for firm matches. Clone size appears in some rows only: once, few, many, or a class for an expanded clone.

>NA|TRBV19|NA|TRBJ1-5|16
TGTGCCAGTAGTATCTCAGTAGGAGGGGGAGATCAGCCCCAGCATTTT
CASSISVGGGDQPQHF
>NA|TRBV5-6|NA|TRBJ1-2|15
TGTGCCAGCAGCCCCCCAGGACCCACACGCTACGGCTACACCTTC
CASSPPGPTRYGYTF
>once|TRBV4-3|TRBD2|TRBJ2-7|15
TGCGCCAGCAGCTCGGGGGCTAGCGGGGGCTACGAGCAGTACTTC
CASSSGASGGYEQYF
>NA|TRBV9|NA|TRBJ2-4|11
TGTGCCAGCAGCGTAGGGAGCATTCAGTACTTC
CASSVGSIQYF
>NA|TRBV7-6|NA|TRBJ1-4|16
TGTGCCAGCAGCTTAGGCTCCCGCGGGACTAATGAAAAACTGTTTTTT
CASSLGSRGTNEKLFF
>NA|TRBV5-4|NA|TRBJ1-1|15
TGTGCCAGCAGCTTTGGTGGGGAGCGTAACACTGAAGCTTTCTTT
CASSFGGERNTEAFF
>NA|TRBV6-6|NA|TRBJ1-5|14
TGTGCCAGCAGTCCCCCCGCCTTCAATCAGCCCCAGCATTTT
CASSPPAFNQPQHF
>once|TRBV29-1|NA|TRBJ1-1|13
TGCAGCGGCCAGGGGACACCGGCCGGTGAAGCTTTCTTT
CSGQGTPAGEAFF
>NA|TRBV5-8|NA|TRBJ2-7|14
TGTGCCAGCAGCTTGGCTAGTGACTCCTACGAGCAGTACTTC
CASSLASDSYEQYF
>NA|TRBV28|NA|TRBJ2-7|14
TGTGCCAGCAGTTTGGTGCAGGGGGGCAACGAGCAGTACTTC
CASSLVQGGNEQYF
>NA|TRBV27|NA|TRBJ2-2|11
TGTGCCAGCAGTTCCCCCCGGGAGCTGTTTTTT
CASSSPRELFF
>NA|TRBV27|TRBD1|TRBJ1-2|15
TGTGCCAGCAGTTTCCTCCGGGACAGGGGCTATGGCTACACCTTC
CASSFLRDRGYGYTF
>NA|TRBV11-3|NA|TRBJ2-7|13
TGTGCCAGCAGCCCAGGGTCCACCTACGAGCAGTACTTC
CASSPGSTYEQYF
>NA|TRBV6-4|NA|TRBJ1-2|15
TGTGCCAGCAGTGAAGGGCCAGGGACAAGCTATGGCTACACCTTC
CASSEGPGTSYGYTF
>NA|TRBV7-2|NA|TRBJ2-7|16
TGTGCCAGCAGCTTAGTCCAGGGGTTTGGATCCTACGAGCAGTACTTC
CASSLVQGFGSYEQYF
>NA|TRBV7-3|NA|TRBJ2-3|14
TGTGCCAGCAGCTTAGACGGGACGGGGAATACGCAGTATTTT
CASSLDGTGNTQYF
>few|TRBV5-1|NA|TRBJ2-2|16
TGCGCCAGCAGCCCTGGGGCTGGACTTTACACCGGGGAGCTGTTTTTT
CASSPGAGLYTGELFF
>NA|TRBV27|TRBD1|TRBJ1-4|15
TGTGCCAGCAGTCGAGGACAGGGGGCGGGGGGAAAACTGTTTTTT
CASSRGQGAGGKLFF
>few|TRBV5-1|TRBD1|TRBJ1-4|14
TGCGCCAGCAGCCCGACAGGGGGGAGTGAAAAACTGTTTTTT
CASSPTGGSEKLFF
>NA|TRBV27|TRBD1|TRBJ1-1|16
TGTGCCAGCAGTTGGGGCAGGGGGCGCGGTACCACTGAAGCTTTCTTT
CASSWGRGRGTTEAFF
>once|TRBV27|TRBD1|TRBJ2-2|15
TGTGCCAGCAGTTTACGGGACAGGGGCACCGGGGAGCTGTTTTTT
CASSLRDRGTGELFF
>once|TRBV25-1|NA|TRBJ2-2|15
TGTGCCAGCAGTGAATTTGTGGCGGGGTCCGGGGAGCTGTTTTTT
CASSEFVAGSGELFF
>NA|TRBV6-1|NA|TRBJ2-7|13
TGTGCAGGGGGAGAACGACCAGGCTACGAGCAGTACTTC
CAGGERPGYEQYF
>NA|TRBV11-1|NA|TRBJ2-3|11
TGTGCCAGCAGCGTGCAAGATACGCAGTATTTT
CASSVQDTQYF
>NA|TRBV5-8|NA|TRBJ1-2|15
TGTGCCAGCAGCTCTCCGGGCCTCAACCCCTATGGCTACACCTTC
CASSSPGLNPYGYTF
>few|TRBV27|NA|TRBJ1-2|15
TGTGCCAGCAGTTTAAGGGGAAACAGGGCCTATGGCTACACCTTC
CASSLRGNRAYGYTF
>NA|TRBV7-7|TRBD1|TRBJ2-7|17
TGTGCTAGCAGCTTCTTCCGGGACAGGAGATATGCCTACGAGCAGTACTTC
CASSFFRDRRYAYEQYF
>NA|TRBV19|NA|TRBJ1-5|13
TGTGCCAGTAGTGAGGGGAGCAATCAGCCCCAGCATTTT
CASSEGSNQPQHF
>NA|TRBV5-1|NA|TRBJ2-1|14
TGCGCCAGCAGCTTGGGGGGACCATCAAATGAGCAGTTCTTC
CASSLGGPSNEQFF
>once|TRBV4-3|TRBD2|TRBJ2-5|17
TGCGCCAGCAGCCAAGGGCCCCCCTACCTAGCGGAAGAGACCCAGTACTTC
CASSQGPPYLAEETQYF
>NA|TRBV18|NA|TRBJ2-1|13
TGTGCCAGCTCACCACCGGGAGACAATGAGCAGTTCTTC
CASSPPGDNEQFF
>NA|TRBV5-6|TRBD2|TRBJ2-5|15
TGTGCCAGCACAGGACTAGCGAGGGGAGGTGAGACCCAGTACTTC
CASTGLARGGETQYF
>NA|TRBV9|NA|TRBJ2-7|15
TGTGCCAGCAGCGTAGAGGCAGGGGTGTCCTACGAGCAGTACTTC
CASSVEAGVSYEQYF
>NA|TRBV28|TRBD1|TRBJ2-6|18
TGTGCCAGCAGGGGGGGACAGGGAAATTATGCTGGGGCCAACGTCCTGACTTTC
CASRGGQGNYAGANVLTF
>NA|TRBV4-2|NA|TRBJ1-1|15
TGTGCCAGCAGCCAAGAGAAGAATATGAACACTGAAGCTTTCTTT
CASSQEKNMNTEAFF
>NA|TRBV4-3|NA|TRBJ1-6|15
TGCGCCAGCAGCCAAGGGCAGGGGAAATATTCACCCCTCCACTTT
CASSQGQGKYSPLHF
>NA|TRBV7-2|NA|TRBJ2-7|11
TGTGCCAGCAGCCCGGGATACGAGCAGTACTTC
CASSPGYEQYF
>NA|TRBV28|NA|TRBJ2-5|15
TGTGCCAGCAGTCCGGTTACGGGTGGGGGAGAGACCCAGTACTTC
CASSPVTGGGETQYF
>NA|TRBV12-2|NA|TRBJ2-5|17
TGTGCAAGTCGCTTAGGGAGTGTAGCGGGAGAGCGAGAGACCCAGTACTTC
CASRLGSVAGERETQYF
>NA|TRBV6-6|TRBD1|TRBJ2-2|16
TGTGCCAGCAGTTACTTACAGGGGGGGAACACCGGGGAGCTGTTTTTT
CASSYLQGGNTGELFF
>NA|TRBV28|NA|TRBJ2-4|18
TGTGCCAGCAGTTTTAGGGTCGCGGCAACCTTAGCCAAAAACATTCAGTACTTC
CASSFRVAATLAKNIQYF
>NA|TRBV27|NA|TRBJ2-7|11
TGTGCCAGCAGCCCGGGTCGCGAGCAGTACTTC
CASSPGREQYF